The 16 T cell receptor beta chains below come from one sample, sequenced in a study of control samples from healthy donors and cancer patients. Produced via immunoSEQ multiplex PCR; TCRdb's table is partial and in-frame only. The data hold 230,000 or so clones, with 85% to 95% observed a single time. The sequencing sample was made of blood. The receptors derive from a man aged 50-60 years in good health.

The V call is TRBV5-1, the J call TRBJ2-5; D is ambiguous. V was pared by 4 bases and J by 1 base, with 11 bases between. The germline gives CDR1 SGHRS, CDR2 YFSETQ. This CDR3 comprises 14 residues. CDR3 nucleotides: TGCGCCAGCAGCCCCCCCGGCACCCAAGAGACCCAGTACTTC. As protein: CASSPPGTQETQYF. Variable domain in full (rest from reference TRBV5-1 and TRBJ2-5): KAGVTQTPRYLIKTRGQQVTLSCSPISGHRSVSWYQQTPGQGLQFLFEYFSETQRNKGNFPGRFSGRQFSNSRSEMNVSTLELGDSALYLCASSPPGTQETQYFGPGTRLLVL.

The chain combines TRBV7-9 with TRBJ2-5; 10 bases map to TRBD1. The J segment lost 4 bases and the V segment lost 5 bases, leaving 13 bases of the junction unmatched. The germline CDR1 and CDR2 sequences are SEHNR and FQNEAQ (reference sequence). The CDR3 is 17 amino acids. The CDR3 nucleotides are TGTGCCAGCAGCGAGGGGTCCGGGACAGGGGTTGGAGAGACCCAGTACTTC. It is translated as CASSEGSGTGVGETQYF.

The chain links TRBV4-3 to TRBJ2-7, with D tentatively TRBD2 (5 bases). V lost 3 bases to trimming and J lost 6 bases, with 15 bases between them. The CDR3 is 14 amino acids. Germline V gene sequence: CDR1 LGHNA, CDR2 YSLEER. The CDR3 reads CASSQSPLLGEQYF. The CDR3 DNA sequence: TGCGCCAGCAGCCAGAGTCCTCTACTAGGCGAGCAGTACTTC.

The chain uses TRBV27 and TRBJ1-2, with a possible D match to TRBD1 (5 bases). Germline-derived CDR1 and CDR2 are MNHEY and SMNVEV (reference sequence). The V end lost 5 bases, the J end lost 4 bases, and 11 bases lay between the germline ends. There are 13 residues in the CDR3. The CDR3 spells CASSPRQFYGYTF. As DNA, the CDR3 is TGTGCCAGCAGTCCTCGACAGTTCTATGGCTACACCTTC.

The J gene is TRBJ1-5, the V gene TRBV5-8; no clear D gene. The germline CDR1 and CDR2 sequences are SGHTS and YDEGEE. V lost 0 bases and J lost 3, with 10 bases in between. This CDR3 is built from 15 residues. The CDR3 nucleotides read TGTGCCAGCAGCTTGGGGACGGACCTCAATCAGCCCCAGCATTTT. Amino acid sequence: CASSLGTDLNQPQHF.

This clone was recorded only once. The chain combines TRBV5-8 with TRBJ1-2, with D possibly matching TRBD1 (5 bases). The V and J ends lost 0 bases and 9 bases respectively, with 12 bases between them. This CDR3 is 13 amino acids long. CDR1 SGHTS and CDR2 YDEGEE come from the germline V gene. In DNA form, the CDR3 reads TGTGCCAGCAGCTTGGGAGGGGACCAGAGCTACACCTTC. As protein: CASSLGGDQSYTF.

This clone is a singleton in its sample. The chain has TRBV28 and TRBJ1-1, with D unresolved. CDR3 length: 13 amino acids. V was cut by 6 bases and J by 6 bases, with 14 bases left in between. The germline V gene has CDR1 MDHEN and CDR2 SYDVKM. The CDR3, as DNA: TGTGCCAGCAGCTCCCCCTATCGGGCTGAAGCTTTCTTT. Its translation is CASSSPYRAEAFF.

The chain joins TRBV28 to TRBJ2-2, with 7 bases matching TRBD2. Germline V lookup: CDR1 MDHEN, CDR2 SYDVKM. J lost 6 bases, V lost 6 bases, and 7 bases had no gene match. The CDR3 extends over 14 amino acids. In DNA, the CDR3 is TGTGCCAGCAGCTATCAGACTAGCTCCGGGGAGCTGTTTTTT. As protein: CASSYQTSSGELFF.

J is TRBJ1-1 and V is TRBV7-9; D might be TRBD1 (6 bases). The germline V gene has CDR1 SEHNR and CDR2 FQNEAQ (reference sequence). The CDR3 contains 15 residues. Trimming took 5 bases from V and 5 from J, leaving 18 bases between them. CDR3 sequence reads: CASSGLQGGWTEAFF. DNA for the CDR3: TGTGCCAGCAGCGGCTTACAGGGAGGGTGGACTGAAGCTTTCTTT.

This chain joins TRBV7-2 and TRBJ1-3, with D hard to call. Trimming cost V 5 bases and J 4 bases, with 15 bases left between them. Looked up from germline, CDR1 is SGHTA and CDR2 is FQGNSA. The length of the CDR3 is 15 residues. The CDR3 bases are TGTGCCAGCAGCCTAGGTGGCGCGTCCGGAAACACCATATATTTT. Residues: CASSLGGASGNTIYF.

V usage is TRBV11-3 and J usage is TRBJ1-1; D is ambiguous. There are 15 residues in the CDR3. The germline V gene encodes CDR1 SGHNT and CDR2 YENEEA. V was clipped by 5 bases and J by 2 bases, with 15 bases between them. The CDR3 reads CASSRRGRPNTEAFF. The CDR3 region has the DNA TGTGCCAGCAGCAGGCGGGGTAGACCCAACACTGAAGCTTTCTTT.

The chain recombines TRBV12-5 with TRBJ2-1; the match to TRBD1 covers 8 bases. The CDR3 loop spans 15 amino acids. Trimming removed 1 base from V and 5 bases from J; junction bases left unmatched: 4. Germline V gene sequence: CDR1 LGHNT, CDR2 FRNRAP. In DNA, the CDR3 is TGTGCTAGTGGTTTGGGGGGGACAGGAAACAATGAGCAGTTCTTC. Its translation is CASGLGGTGNNEQFF.

The chain employs TRBV4-1 and TRBJ1-5, with D hard to call. The CDR3 has 18 amino acids. The germline CDR1 and CDR2 sequences are MGHRA and YSYEKL. The V gene lost 0 bases and the J gene lost 2 bases, with 17 bases spanning the gap. The DNA for the CDR3 is TGCGCCAGCAGCCAAGATACTTTGACCGCTGTCCGCAATCAGCCCCAGCATTTT. Translated: CASSQDTLTAVRNQPQHF.

This sequence joins TRBV10-3 and TRBJ2-2, with D possibly being TRBD1 (6 bases). The CDR3 is 13 residues long. Germline V lookup: CDR1 ENHRY, CDR2 SYGVKD. Deletions cut 7 bases from V and 6 bases from J, with 12 bases between. The CDR3 loop reads CAINGAGAGELFF. The CDR3 bases are TGTGCCATCAACGGGGCAGGGGCCGGGGAGCTGTTTTTT.

The chain joins TRBV5-1 to TRBJ2-5; 9 bases are shared with TRBD2. In germline, CDR1 is SGHRS, CDR2 YFSETQ. The CDR3 contains 14 residues. J gave up 5 bases and V 4 bases, and 6 bases lay outside the gene matches. The CDR3: CASSPGTSRETQYF. CDR3 nucleotides: TGCGCCAGCAGCCCGGGGACTAGCAGGGAGACCCAGTACTTC.

The genes are TRBV6-1 and TRBJ1-3; 8 bases match TRBD1. There are 14 residues in the CDR3. J lost 4 bases, V lost 1 base, and 0 bases had no gene match. Germline CDR1 MNHNS, CDR2 SASEGT. The CDR3 here is CASSEGDRGNTIYF. The CDR3 DNA follows: TGTGCCAGCAGTGAAGGGGACAGGGGAAACACCATATATTTT.